A selection of T cell receptor beta chains follows, all from one sample in a study of cytomegalovirus exposure and HLA in healthy donors. The method was immunoSEQ multiplex PCR; TCRdb's version includes in-frame clones alone and lacks a portion of them. The top ten hold about 12% of the sample, which has tens of thousands of clones, about 76% seen once. The sample consisted of PBMCs. Receptors originate from a male donor in good health and CMV-seropositive. CDR3s include the opening cysteine and the closing phenylalanine or tryptophan. A D gene is named only where the DNA matches it firmly. For some rows the clone size is stated as once, few or many, or as a class when expanded; others skip it.

v_call	d_call	j_call	clone_size	cdr3_aa	cdr3_nt
TRBV5-1	TRBD2	TRBJ2-5	-	CASSPGGVQETQYF	TGCGCCAGCAGCCCCGGGGGGGTACAAGAGACCCAGTACTTC
TRBV7-9	-	TRBJ2-1	-	CSSSLSEPFYNEQFF	TGTTCCAGCAGCTTATCAGAACCCTTCTACAATGAGCAGTTCTTC
TRBV19	TRBD1	TRBJ2-1	-	CASSIRQGEVEQFF	TGTGCCAGTAGTATTAGACAGGGGGAAGTCGAGCAGTTCTTC
TRBV9	-	TRBJ2-6	-	CASSVGLGGLGGANVLTF	TGTGCCAGCAGCGTAGGATTAGGGGGATTAGGGGGGGCCAACGTCCTGACTTTC
TRBV27	TRBD2	TRBJ2-2	-	CASSLAGDGELFF	TGTGCCAGCAGTTTGGCGGGGGACGGGGAGCTGTTTTTT
TRBV7-2	-	TRBJ1-1	-	CASRQGGRNTEAFF	TGTGCCAGCAGGCAAGGGGGAAGGAACACTGAAGCTTTCTTT
TRBV11-1	-	TRBJ2-2	-	CASSDGRNTGELFF	TGTGCCAGCAGCGATGGCCGGAACACCGGGGAGCTGTTTTTT
TRBV5-1	TRBD1	TRBJ2-7	-	CASSLTTGAYEQYF	TGCGCCAGCAGCTTGACCACAGGGGCCTACGAGCAGTACTTC
TRBV2	TRBD1	TRBJ2-7	-	CASSERGTGKVGQYF	TGTGCCAGCAGTGAAAGGGGGACAGGGAAAGTCGGGCAGTACTTC
TRBV7-3	TRBD2	TRBJ2-7	-	CASSSTGTSGSYEQYF	TGTGCCAGCAGCTCGACCGGGACTAGCGGGTCCTACGAGCAGTACTTC
TRBV7-9	-	TRBJ2-5	once	CASRSVSETQYF	TGTGCCAGCAGGTCGGTCTCGGAGACCCAGTACTTC
TRBV19	TRBD1	TRBJ1-4	-	CASSNRQGASREKLFF	TGTGCCAGTAGTAACAGACAGGGGGCGAGTCGGGAAAAACTGTTTTTT
TRBV4-1	TRBD1	TRBJ2-6	-	CASRRTGGVGANVLTF	TGCGCCAGCAGGCGGACAGGGGGCGTTGGGGCCAACGTCCTGACTTTC
TRBV7-6	-	TRBJ2-2	-	CASSPSGQHTGELFF	TGTGCCAGCAGCCCAAGTGGACAGCACACCGGGGAGCTGTTTTTT
TRBV30	-	TRBJ1-2	once	CAWSVNRDGYTF	TGTGCCTGGAGTGTCAACAGGGATGGCTACACCTTC
TRBV18	-	TRBJ2-5	-	CASSPPGVETQYF	TGTGCCAGCTCACCACCAGGGGTGGAGACCCAGTACTTC
TRBV21-1	-	TRBJ1-4	-	CASSKYSGQKCEKLFF	TGTGCCAGCAGCAAGTATTCGGGACAGAAGTGTGAAAAACTGTTTTTT
TRBV5-1	TRBD2	TRBJ2-2	-	CASSLDGGGLNTGELFF	TGCGCCAGCAGCTTGGATGGCGGGGGACTGAACACCGGGGAGCTGTTTTTT
TRBV4-3	-	TRBJ2-4	-	CASSQGINRNTAGYIQYF	TGCGCCAGCAGCCAAGGAATAAACAGGAACACCGCGGGATACATTCAGTACTTC
TRBV7-9	-	TRBJ1-3	-	CASSPSRSGNTIYF	TGTGCCAGCAGCCCGTCTCGCTCTGGAAACACCATATATTTT
TRBV18	TRBD2	TRBJ2-5	-	CASSPRTSGSSGETQYF	TGTGCCAGCTCACCACGAACTAGCGGGAGTTCGGGAGAGACCCAGTACTTC
TRBV5-4	TRBD1	TRBJ2-7	-	CASSLGRTGSSYEQYF	TGTGCCAGCAGCCTAGGAAGGACAGGTAGCTCCTACGAGCAGTACTTC
TRBV19	-	TRBJ2-4	-	CASRVAGTLLAKNIQYF	TGTGCCAGTAGGGTCGCAGGTACTCTCTTAGCCAAAAACATTCAGTACTTC
TRBV7-9	-	TRBJ1-2	-	CASTAQDYGYTF	TGTGCCAGCACCGCCCAGGACTATGGCTACACCTTC
TRBV7-9	-	TRBJ2-5	once	CASSPNKQGPRTQYF	TGTGCCAGCAGCCCAAACAAGCAGGGTCCCAGGACCCAGTACTTC
TRBV13	-	TRBJ1-1	-	CASSGPFRELTEAFF	TGTGCCAGCAGCGGCCCATTTCGGGAGCTCACTGAAGCTTTCTTT
TRBV5-1	-	TRBJ1-1	-	CASSLVFAGGTEAFF	TGCGCCAGCAGCTTGGTTTTCGCCGGCGGCACTGAAGCTTTCTTT
TRBV6-5	-	TRBJ1-5	-	CASSYSSQGNNQPQHF	TGTGCCAGCAGTTACTCGAGCCAGGGAAACAATCAGCCCCAGCATTTT
TRBV7-2	TRBD2	TRBJ2-3	-	CASSLRRGASPSTDTQYF	TGTGCCAGCAGCTTGAGGCGGGGGGCGTCTCCTAGCACAGATACGCAGTATTTT
TRBV11-2	-	TRBJ2-1	-	CASSPKSRSSYNEQFF	TGTGCCAGCAGCCCCAAAAGCCGGAGTTCCTACAATGAGCAGTTCTTC
TRBV7-9	TRBD1	TRBJ1-2	-	CASILLGGQGKFGYTF	TGTGCCAGCATCCTATTGGGGGGACAGGGGAAATTTGGCTACACCTTC
TRBV6-1	-	TRBJ1-3	-	CASSRQDFSGNTIYF	TGTGCCAGCAGTCGACAGGATTTCTCTGGAAACACCATATATTTT
TRBV29-1	-	TRBJ1-2	once	CSVAPGTPYGYTF	TGCAGCGTTGCCCCAGGGACTCCCTATGGCTACACCTTC
TRBV10-1	TRBD1	TRBJ1-5	-	CASSAGTGGQPQHF	TGCGCCAGCAGCGCCGGGACAGGGGGGCAGCCCCAGCATTTT
TRBV27	-	TRBJ1-5	few	CASASDSSNQPQHF	TGTGCCAGCGCTTCGGACAGTAGCAATCAGCCCCAGCATTTT
TRBV7-7	TRBD2	TRBJ2-7	few	CASSSGLAGGSLHF	TGTGCCAGCAGCTCAGGACTAGCGGGAGGTTCACTTCACTTC
TRBV19	-	TRBJ2-2	-	CASSIEFENTGELFF	TGTGCCAGTAGTATCGAGTTCGAGAACACCGGGGAGCTGTTTTTT
TRBV7-9	-	TRBJ2-3	-	CASSLALGGSTDTQYF	TGTGCCAGCAGCTTAGCGCTAGGCGGGAGCACAGATACGCAGTATTTT
TRBV25-1	TRBD1	TRBJ2-1	-	CASAHTDRGSYNEQFF	TGTGCCAGCGCCCACACCGACAGGGGTTCCTACAATGAGCAGTTCTTC
TRBV10-2	-	TRBJ2-3	-	CASRLPTTGRDTQYF	TGCGCCAGCAGATTACCTACTACCGGCCGAGATACGCAGTATTTT
TRBV7-2	-	TRBJ2-3	once	CASSPSRDTQYF	TGTGCCAGCAGCCCCTCGAGAGATACGCAGTATTTT
TRBV27	-	TRBJ2-7	few	CASSLGTNYEQYF	TGTGCCAGCAGTTTAGGCACAAACTACGAGCAGTACTTC
TRBV7-8	TRBD2	TRBJ2-3	few	CASSRVSGGGTDTQYF	TGTGCCAGCAGCCGAGTCAGCGGGGGCGGGACAGATACGCAGTATTTT
TRBV9	-	TRBJ1-2	-	CASSVGLAGAGNYGYTF	TGTGCCAGCAGCGTAGGGCTCGCAGGGGCAGGGAACTATGGCTACACCTTC